Listed below are T cell receptor beta chains from one sample, sequenced in a study of cytomegalovirus exposure and HLA in healthy donors. Sequenced by immunoSEQ multiplex PCR; TCRdb stores in-frame clones only, minus some. The sample yields some 130,000 clones, approximately 85% seen once. Sequenced material: PBMCs. The receptors stem from a boy between 5 and 17 years old in good health and CMV-seronegative. CDR3s include the opening cysteine and the closing phenylalanine or tryptophan. The D gene is left open where the match is weak. Clone size is given for some rows only: seen once, a few or many times, or a class if the clone is expanded.

NA TRBJ1-1 NA TRBV5-5 15 CASSLLGQSNTEAFF TGTGCCAGCAGCTTGTTAGGACAGTCGAACACTGAAGCTTTCTTT
TRBD1 TRBJ2-1 NA TRBV27 13 CATSGQGLNEQFF TGTGCCACCTCCGGACAGGGACTCAATGAGCAGTTCTTC
TRBD1 TRBJ2-2 NA TRBV4-2 18 CASSRAADRTRNTGELFF TGTGCCAGCAGCCGAGCTGCGGACAGGACCCGTAATACCGGGGAGCTGTTTTTT
TRBD2 TRBJ2-1 NA TRBV4-1 19 CASSQDDSGLAGGGNEQFF TGCGCCAGCAGCCAAGATGACTCGGGACTAGCGGGAGGGGGGAATGAGCAGTTCTTC
TRBD2 TRBJ2-2 NA TRBV5-5 14 CASSWEGFFGELFF TGTGCCAGCAGCTGGGAGGGGTTTTTCGGGGAGCTGTTTTTT
TRBD1 TRBJ2-7 NA TRBV5-4 15 CASSLDSTGQGGQYF TGTGCCAGCAGCTTGGATTCAACTGGACAGGGTGGGCAGTACTTC
TRBD2 TRBJ2-1 NA TRBV29-1 14 CSVTSGISYNEQFF TGCAGCGTTACTAGCGGGATCTCCTACAATGAGCAGTTCTTC
NA TRBJ2-5 NA TRBV6-5 15 CASSYVRLGQETQYF TGTGCCAGCAGTTACGTCCGCCTCGGTCAAGAGACCCAGTACTTC
TRBD2 TRBJ2-2 NA TRBV6-5 16 CASSYGTSGSNGELFF TGTGCCAGCAGTTACGGGACTAGCGGGAGTAACGGGGAGCTGTTTTTT
TRBD1 TRBJ1-2 NA TRBV5-6 12 CASNYGTAGYTF TGTGCCAGCAACTACGGGACAGCGGGCTACACCTTC
NA TRBJ2-1 NA TRBV19 17 CASTRRVAPQGNTEQFF TGTGCCAGTACGAGGCGGGTAGCTCCCCAAGGAAATACTGAGCAGTTCTTC
TRBD1 TRBJ2-7 NA TRBV11-2 17 CASSHTLIGTGVAEQYF TGTGCCAGCAGCCATACACTCATTGGGACAGGGGTGGCCGAGCAGTACTTC
TRBD2 TRBJ2-1 NA TRBV11-2 15 CASSPISGRYNEQFF TGTGCCAGCAGCCCCATTAGCGGGAGGTACAATGAGCAGTTCTTC
NA TRBJ1-2 NA TRBV18 13 CASSPNGQNGYTF TGTGCCAGCTCACCGAATGGACAGAATGGCTACACCTTC
NA TRBJ1-5 NA TRBV2 13 CASSVGQWQPQHF TGTGCCAGCAGTGTGGGGCAGTGGCAGCCCCAGCATTTT
NA TRBJ1-4 NA TRBV30 13 CAWSVLGNEKLFF TGTGCCTGGAGTGTACTAGGGAATGAAAAACTGTTTTTT
NA TRBJ2-7 NA TRBV7-2 13 CASSAQGTYEQYF TGTGCCAGCAGCGCACAGGGAACCTACGAGCAGTACTTC
NA TRBJ2-3 NA TRBV6-5 14 CASSYSGLAHTQYF TGTGCCAGCAGTTACTCGGGCCTCGCGCATACGCAGTATTTT
NA TRBJ1-5 NA TRBV12-5 16 CASGLVVASGVQPQHF TGTGCTAGTGGTTTGGTAGTCGCGTCAGGGGTCCAGCCCCAGCATTTT
NA TRBJ2-2 NA TRBV7-8 12 CASSPSTGELFF TGTGCCAGCAGCCCCTCCACCGGGGAGCTGTTTTTT
NA TRBJ2-7 few TRBV5-6 15 CASSRAGKVDYEQYF TGTGCCAGCAGCAGAGCAGGGAAAGTAGACTACGAGCAGTACTTC
NA TRBJ2-3 NA TRBV21-1 16 CASRITGQGGTDTQYF TGTGCCAGCAGAATTACGGGACAGGGCGGCACAGATACGCAGTATTTT
NA TRBJ2-7 NA TRBV14 15 CASSPRPGGTYEQYF TGTGCCAGCAGCCCCCGCCCAGGGGGGACCTACGAGCAGTACTTC
NA TRBJ1-1 NA TRBV7-9 14 CSSKVGGRDTEAFF TGTTCCAGCAAGGTCGGGGGGCGAGACACTGAAGCTTTCTTT
TRBD1 TRBJ2-7 NA TRBV28 15 CASSQWTGISYEQYF TGTGCCAGCAGTCAGTGGACAGGGATTTCCTACGAGCAGTACTTC
NA TRBJ1-1 few TRBV5-6 15 CASSLRGHMNTEAFF TGTGCCAGCAGCTTGCGCGGACACATGAACACTGAAGCTTTCTTT
TRBD1 TRBJ2-7 NA TRBV6-6 14 CASRAGTGVYEQYF TGTGCCAGCAGAGCCGGGACAGGGGTCTACGAGCAGTACTTC
NA TRBJ1-5 NA TRBV7-2 17 CASSLEGGGRANQPQHF TGTGCCAGCAGCTTAGAGGGCGGGGGCAGGGCAAATCAGCCCCAGCATTTT
NA TRBJ2-1 NA TRBV7-9 15 CASSLETSTHNEQFF TGTGCCAGCAGCTTAGAAACTAGTACCCACAATGAGCAGTTCTTC
TRBD1 TRBJ1-2 NA TRBV6-5 13 CASSGRQGAGYTF TGTGCCAGCAGTGGCAGACAGGGTGCTGGCTACACCTTC
NA TRBJ2-2 NA TRBV18 14 CASSRKQGTGELFF TGTGCCAGCTCACGAAAACAGGGTACCGGGGAGCTGTTTTTT
TRBD2 TRBJ2-1 NA TRBV7-3 17 CASSSDRLAGGRNEQFF TGTGCCAGCAGCTCCGACCGACTAGCGGGGGGGAGGAATGAGCAGTTCTTC
TRBD2 TRBJ2-7 NA TRBV7-2 17 CASSLDSVREGLYEQYF TGTGCCAGCAGCCTAGATAGTGTCCGGGAGGGCCTCTACGAGCAGTACTTC
NA TRBJ2-2 NA TRBV4-3 16 CASSQPPGQETGELFF TGCGCCAGCAGCCAACCCCCGGGACAAGAAACCGGGGAGCTGTTTTTT
NA TRBJ1-1 few TRBV29-1 12 CSVEIGDREAFF TGCAGCGTTGAGATTGGCGACAGGGAAGCTTTCTTT
NA TRBJ2-1 NA TRBV6-1 12 CASSEAEYEQFF TGTGCCAGCAGTGAAGCGGAGTATGAGCAGTTCTTC
TRBD2 TRBJ2-2 NA TRBV11-2 16 CASITGRTSVPGELFF TGTGCCAGCATAACTGGGAGAACTAGCGTTCCCGGGGAGCTGTTTTTT
NA TRBJ1-5 NA TRBV6-5 15 CASSYSWRVGQPQHF TGTGCCAGCAGTTACTCGTGGAGGGTAGGTCAGCCCCAGCATTTT
TRBD2 TRBJ2-7 NA TRBV29-1 11 CSVRGGSEQHF TGCAGCGTTAGGGGCGGGAGCGAGCAGCACTTC
TRBD1 TRBJ2-2 NA TRBV10-3 20 CAISESRRDRGWMNTGELFF TGTGCCATCAGTGAAAGCCGACGGGACAGGGGATGGATGAACACCGGGGAGCTGTTTTTT
NA TRBJ2-7 NA TRBV5-5 13 CASSLLADYEQYF TGTGCCAGCAGCTTGTTAGCGGACTACGAGCAGTACTTC
NA TRBJ1-1 NA TRBV23-1 10 CARSLALAFF TGCGCCAGGAGCCTCGCTCTAGCTTTCTTT
TRBD2 TRBJ2-1 NA TRBV27 14 CASSWTSGDNEQFF TGTGCCAGCAGTTGGACTAGCGGGGACAATGAGCAGTTCTTC
NA TRBJ2-7 NA TRBV19 14 CASNQGSNFYEQYF TGTGCCAGTAACCAGGGAAGCAACTTCTACGAGCAGTACTTC
TRBD2 TRBJ2-1 NA TRBV19 15 CASGETSVPYNEQFF TGTGCCAGTGGTGAAACTAGCGTACCTTACAATGAGCAGTTCTTC
NA TRBJ2-1 NA TRBV21-1 15 CASSIVLAGVDEQFF TGTGCCAGCAGCATCGTCCTAGCGGGAGTCGATGAGCAGTTCTTC
NA TRBJ2-1 NA TRBV9 15 CASSVSGTEGVRQFF TGTGCCAGCAGCGTATCCGGGACTGAAGGAGTCAGGCAGTTCTTC
NA TRBJ2-5 NA TRBV7-2 20 CASSLAEMGTGQFLGETQYF TGTGCCAGCAGCTTAGCTGAAATGGGTACCGGACAGTTCCTCGGGGAGACCCAGTACTTC
NA TRBJ2-1 NA TRBV25-1 13 CASMRGSTGIGFF TGTGCCAGCATGAGGGGATCAACAGGGATTGGGTTCTTC
NA TRBJ1-1 NA TRBV14 15 CASSQGRVWNTEAFF TGTGCCAGCAGCCAAGGGAGGGTATGGAACACTGAAGCTTTCTTT
TRBD1 TRBJ1-1 NA TRBV2 14 CASSRTGENAEAFF TGTGCCAGCAGTAGGACAGGGGAGAACGCTGAAGCTTTCTTT
NA TRBJ2-7 once TRBV4-1 14 CASSQGVGGYEQYF TGCGCCAGCAGCCAAGGCGTAGGCGGGTACGAGCAGTACTTC
NA TRBJ1-3 once TRBV19 14 CASSIMASGNTIYF TGTGCCAGTAGTATTATGGCCTCTGGAAACACCATATATTTT